The T cell receptor (beta chain) under discussion was sequenced for a study of shared clonotypes between healthy human individuals. Study findings and constraints: Shared clonotypes: approximately 4.5% naive CD4, around 3.5% naive CD8, roughly 2.2% memory CD4, approximately 0.41% memory CD8. Investigators expected sequencing depth to affect clonotype sharing among donors.

The deep-level immunoSEQ assay was used. Original methodology: Filtering differed since immunoSEQ provided only junctions, with no quality scores. The protocol was immunoSEQ multiplex PCR, while the TCRdb copy is restricted to in-frame clones and leaves out a portion. V, J and clone size are taken as reported in that table, and D and trimming were inferred from the DNA itself. The table includes about 1 million clones, about 74% detected once. As regards this clone: Its antigen remains unidentified.

Per the germline V gene, CDR1 is LGHNA and CDR2 is YSLEER. With V trimmed by 0 bases and J by 0 bases, 17 bases remained unmatched. This CDR3 is built from 22 residues. The rearrangement links TRBV4-3 to TRBJ1-6; 7 positions match TRBD1. The clonotype was recovered from a man between 18 and 29 years old in good health. The sequenced material came from memory CD4+ T cells sorted from blood. The subset denotes: CD45RA-negative fraction. The DNA for the CDR3 is TGCGCCAGCAGCCAAGATCATAGCGGAGCAACAGGGGTGAGCTCCTATAATTCACCCCTCCACTTT. Its protein is CASSQDHSGATGVSSYNSPLHF.